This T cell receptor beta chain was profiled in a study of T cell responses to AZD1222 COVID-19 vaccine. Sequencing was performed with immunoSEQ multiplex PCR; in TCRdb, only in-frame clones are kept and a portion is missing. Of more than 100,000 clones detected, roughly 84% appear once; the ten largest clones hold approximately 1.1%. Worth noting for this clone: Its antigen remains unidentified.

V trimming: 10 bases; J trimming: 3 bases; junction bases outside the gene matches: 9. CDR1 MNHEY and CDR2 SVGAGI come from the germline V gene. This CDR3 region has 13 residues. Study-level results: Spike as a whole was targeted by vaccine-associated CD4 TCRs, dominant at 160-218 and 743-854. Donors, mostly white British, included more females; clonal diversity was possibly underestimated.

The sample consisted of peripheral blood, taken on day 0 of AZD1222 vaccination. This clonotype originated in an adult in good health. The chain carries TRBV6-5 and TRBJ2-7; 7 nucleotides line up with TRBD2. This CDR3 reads CATAGVTRYEQYF. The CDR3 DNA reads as TGTGCCACCGCGGGGGTTACGCGCTACGAGCAGTACTTC.